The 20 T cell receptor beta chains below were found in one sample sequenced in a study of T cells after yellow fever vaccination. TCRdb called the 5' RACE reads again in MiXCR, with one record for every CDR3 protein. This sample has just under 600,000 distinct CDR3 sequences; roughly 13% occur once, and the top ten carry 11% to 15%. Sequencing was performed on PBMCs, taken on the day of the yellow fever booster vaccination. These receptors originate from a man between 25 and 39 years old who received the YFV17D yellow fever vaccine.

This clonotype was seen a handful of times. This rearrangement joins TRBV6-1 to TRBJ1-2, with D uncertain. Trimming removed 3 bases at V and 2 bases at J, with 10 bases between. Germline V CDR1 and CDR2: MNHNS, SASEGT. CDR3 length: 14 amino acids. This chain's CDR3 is CASSDNSMNYGYTF. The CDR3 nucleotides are TGTGCCAGCAGTGACAACTCCATGAACTATGGCTACACCTTC.

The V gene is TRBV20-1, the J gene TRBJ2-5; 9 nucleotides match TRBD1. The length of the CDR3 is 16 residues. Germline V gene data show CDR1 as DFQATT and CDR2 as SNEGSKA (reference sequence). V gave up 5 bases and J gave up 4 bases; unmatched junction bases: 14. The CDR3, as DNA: TGCAGTGCTGTCCGGGACAGGGTGATTGTTGGAGAGACCCAGTACTTC. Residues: CSAVRDRVIVGETQYF.

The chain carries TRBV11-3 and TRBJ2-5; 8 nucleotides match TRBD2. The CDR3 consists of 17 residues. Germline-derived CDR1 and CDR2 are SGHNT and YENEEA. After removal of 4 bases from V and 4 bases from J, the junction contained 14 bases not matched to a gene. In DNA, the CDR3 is TGTGCCAGCAGCTCCCAGCGGGAGAGGGTCTTTCGAGAGACCCAGTACTTC. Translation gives CASSSQRERVFRETQYF.

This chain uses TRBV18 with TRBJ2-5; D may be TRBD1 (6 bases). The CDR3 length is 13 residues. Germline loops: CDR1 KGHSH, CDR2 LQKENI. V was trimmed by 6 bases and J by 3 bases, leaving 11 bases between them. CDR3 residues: CASSQGQEETQYF. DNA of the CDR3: TGTGCCAGCTCTCAGGGGCAGGAAGAGACCCAGTACTTC.

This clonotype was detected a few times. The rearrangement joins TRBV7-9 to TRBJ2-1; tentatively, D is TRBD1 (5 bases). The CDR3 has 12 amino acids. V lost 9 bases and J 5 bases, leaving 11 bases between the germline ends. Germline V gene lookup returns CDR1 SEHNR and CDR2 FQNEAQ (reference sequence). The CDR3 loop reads CARVADNNEQFF. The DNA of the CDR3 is TGTGCCAGGGTGGCGGACAACAATGAGCAGTTCTTC. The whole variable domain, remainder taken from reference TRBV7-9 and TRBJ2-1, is DTGVSQNPRHKITKRGQNVTFRCDPISEHNRLYWYRQTLGQGPEFLTYFQNEAQLEKSRLLSDRFSAERPKGSFSTLEIQRTEQGDSAMYLCARVADNNEQFFGPGTRLTVL.

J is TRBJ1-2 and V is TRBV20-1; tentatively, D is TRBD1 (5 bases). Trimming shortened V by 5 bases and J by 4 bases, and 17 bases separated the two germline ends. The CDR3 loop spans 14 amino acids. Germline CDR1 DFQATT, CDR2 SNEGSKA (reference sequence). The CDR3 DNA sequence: TGCAGTGCTGGGGGTGGGGGATCTCCCTATGGCTACACCTTC. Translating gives CSAGGGGSPYGYTF.

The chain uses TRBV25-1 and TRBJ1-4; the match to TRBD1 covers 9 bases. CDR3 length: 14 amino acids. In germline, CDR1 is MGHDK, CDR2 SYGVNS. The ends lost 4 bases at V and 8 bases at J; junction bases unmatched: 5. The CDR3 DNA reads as TGTGCCAGCAGTGTACAGGGGGCAGGGGAAAAACTGTTTTTT. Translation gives CASSVQGAGEKLFF.

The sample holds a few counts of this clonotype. Written as DNA, the CDR3 is TGTGCCAGCAGTAGAGAGATCGGGGAGCTGTTTTTT. Translating gives CASSREIGELFF. The chain is built from TRBV6-2 or TRBV6-3 and TRBJ2-2; D is unresolved. The CDR3 is made up of 12 amino acids. Per the germline V gene, CDR1 is MNHEY and CDR2 is SVGEGT. V lost 5 bases, J lost 7 bases, and 8 bases lay in between.

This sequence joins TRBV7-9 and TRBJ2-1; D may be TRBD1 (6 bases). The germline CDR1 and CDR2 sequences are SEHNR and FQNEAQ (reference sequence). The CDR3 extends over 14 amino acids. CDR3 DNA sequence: TGTGCTCCCGGGGAAGGGAAGGGGGACAATGAGCAGTTCTTC. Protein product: CAPGEGKGDNEQFF. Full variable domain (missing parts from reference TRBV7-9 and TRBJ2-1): DTGVSQNPRHKITKRGQNVTFRCDPISEHNRLYWYRQTLGQGPEFLTYFQNEAQLEKSRLLSDRFSAERPKGSFSTLEIQRTEQGDSAMYLCAPGEGKGDNEQFFGPGTRLTVL.

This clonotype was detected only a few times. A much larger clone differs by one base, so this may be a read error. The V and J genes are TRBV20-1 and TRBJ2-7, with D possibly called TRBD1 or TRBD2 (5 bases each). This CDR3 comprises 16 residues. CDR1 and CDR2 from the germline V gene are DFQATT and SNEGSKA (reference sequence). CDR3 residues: CCARDKGTEGPYEQYF. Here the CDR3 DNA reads TGCTGTGCTAGAGATAAGGGGACGGAAGGTCCCTACGAGCAGTACTTC.

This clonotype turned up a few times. The CDR3 is CASRAGPGAEAFF. As DNA, the CDR3 is TGTGCCAGCAGGGCAGGTCCCGGCGCTGAAGCTTTCTTT. This chain connects TRBV12-3 or TRBV12-4 to TRBJ1-1; D is undetermined. The CDR3 has 13 residues. V dropped 6 bases and J dropped 6 bases, with 14 bases sitting between them.

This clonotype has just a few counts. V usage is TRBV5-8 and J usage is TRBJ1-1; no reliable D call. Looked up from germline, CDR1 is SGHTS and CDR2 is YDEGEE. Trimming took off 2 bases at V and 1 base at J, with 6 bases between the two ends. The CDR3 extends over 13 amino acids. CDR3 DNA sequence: TGTGCCAGCAGCTTACCGTGGAACACTGAAGCTTTCTTT. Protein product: CASSLPWNTEAFF.

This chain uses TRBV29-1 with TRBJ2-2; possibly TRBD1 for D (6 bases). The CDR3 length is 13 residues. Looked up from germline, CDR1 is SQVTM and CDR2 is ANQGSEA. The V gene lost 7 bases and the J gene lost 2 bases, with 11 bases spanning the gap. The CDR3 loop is CSGRDTNTGELFF. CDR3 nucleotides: TGCAGCGGCCGGGACACTAACACCGGGGAGCTGTTTTTT.

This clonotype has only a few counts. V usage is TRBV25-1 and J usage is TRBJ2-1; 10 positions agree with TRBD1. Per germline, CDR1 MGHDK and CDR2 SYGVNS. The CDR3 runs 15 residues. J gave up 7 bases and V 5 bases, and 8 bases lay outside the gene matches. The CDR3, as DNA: TGTGCCAGCAGTCAAACAGGGACAGGGGAGAATGAGCAGTTCTTC. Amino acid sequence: CASSQTGTGENEQFF.

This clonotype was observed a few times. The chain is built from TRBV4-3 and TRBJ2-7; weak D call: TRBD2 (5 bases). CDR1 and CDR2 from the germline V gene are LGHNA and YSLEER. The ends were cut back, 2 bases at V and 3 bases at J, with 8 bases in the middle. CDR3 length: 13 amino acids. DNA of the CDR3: TGCGCCAGCAGCCAATCCGGGAACTACGAGCAGTACTTC. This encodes CASSQSGNYEQYF.

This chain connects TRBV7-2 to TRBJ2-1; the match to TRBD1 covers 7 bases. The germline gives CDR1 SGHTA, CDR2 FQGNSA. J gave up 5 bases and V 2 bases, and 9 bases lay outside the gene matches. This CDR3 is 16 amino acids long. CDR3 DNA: TGTGCCAGCAGCTTATTTACAGGGGACCCAAACAATGAGCAGTTCTTC. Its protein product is CASSLFTGDPNNEQFF.

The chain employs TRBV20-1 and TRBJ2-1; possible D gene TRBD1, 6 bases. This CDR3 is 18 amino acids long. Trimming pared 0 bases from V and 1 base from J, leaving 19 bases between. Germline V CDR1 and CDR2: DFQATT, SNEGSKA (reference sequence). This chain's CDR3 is CSARDRWGRGESYNEQFF. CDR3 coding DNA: TGCAGTGCTAGAGATCGATGGGGCAGGGGAGAATCCTACAATGAGCAGTTCTTC.

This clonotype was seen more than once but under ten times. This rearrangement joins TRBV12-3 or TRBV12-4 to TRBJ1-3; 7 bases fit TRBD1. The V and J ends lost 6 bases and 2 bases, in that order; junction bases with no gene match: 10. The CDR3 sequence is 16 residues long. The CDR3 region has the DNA TGTGCCAGCAGCCCGACACAGGGGTGGACTGGAAACACCATATATTTT. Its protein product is CASSPTQGWTGNTIYF.

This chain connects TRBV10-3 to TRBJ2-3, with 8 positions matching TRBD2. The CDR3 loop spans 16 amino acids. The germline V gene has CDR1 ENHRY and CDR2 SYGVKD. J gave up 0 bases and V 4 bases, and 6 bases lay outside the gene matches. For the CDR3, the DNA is TGTGCCATCAGTGGAGCAGCGGGAGCCAGCACAGATACGCAGTATTTT. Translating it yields CAISGAAGASTDTQYF.

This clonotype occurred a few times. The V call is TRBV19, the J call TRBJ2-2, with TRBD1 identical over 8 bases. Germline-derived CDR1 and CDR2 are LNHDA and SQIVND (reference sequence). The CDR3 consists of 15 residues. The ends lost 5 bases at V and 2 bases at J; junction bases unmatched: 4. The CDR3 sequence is CASSPGQANTGELFF. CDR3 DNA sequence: TGTGCCAGTAGTCCGGGACAGGCCAACACCGGGGAGCTGTTTTTT.